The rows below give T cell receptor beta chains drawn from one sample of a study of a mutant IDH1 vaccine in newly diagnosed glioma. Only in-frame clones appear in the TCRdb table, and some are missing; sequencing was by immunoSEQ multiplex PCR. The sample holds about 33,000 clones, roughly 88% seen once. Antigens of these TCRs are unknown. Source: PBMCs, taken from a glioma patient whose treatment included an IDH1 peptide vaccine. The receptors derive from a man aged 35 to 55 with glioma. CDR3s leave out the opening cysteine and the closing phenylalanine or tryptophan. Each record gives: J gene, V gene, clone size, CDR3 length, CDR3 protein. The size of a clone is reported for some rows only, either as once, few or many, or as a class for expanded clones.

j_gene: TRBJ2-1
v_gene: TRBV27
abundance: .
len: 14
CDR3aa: ASSFGGGVSYNEQF

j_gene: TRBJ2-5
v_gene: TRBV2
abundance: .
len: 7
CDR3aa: ASRGPVH

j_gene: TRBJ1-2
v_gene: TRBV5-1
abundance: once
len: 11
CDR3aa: ASSSQDNYGYT

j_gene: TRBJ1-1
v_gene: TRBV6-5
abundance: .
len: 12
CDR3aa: ASSYSGGDTEAF

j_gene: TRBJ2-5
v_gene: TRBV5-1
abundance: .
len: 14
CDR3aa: ASSWPAGGLQETQY

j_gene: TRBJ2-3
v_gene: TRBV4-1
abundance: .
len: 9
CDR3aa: ASSSRRTQY

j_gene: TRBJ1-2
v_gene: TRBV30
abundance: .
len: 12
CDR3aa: AWSSGTENYGYT

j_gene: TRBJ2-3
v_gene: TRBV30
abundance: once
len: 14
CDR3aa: AWSRFSGGTTDTQY

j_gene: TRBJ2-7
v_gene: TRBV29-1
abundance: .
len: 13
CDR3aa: SVLKLVDRAYEQY

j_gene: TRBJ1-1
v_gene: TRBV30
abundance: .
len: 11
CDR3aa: AWSVGVDTEAF

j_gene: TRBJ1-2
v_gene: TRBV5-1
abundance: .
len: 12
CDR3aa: ASSRTGDNYGYT

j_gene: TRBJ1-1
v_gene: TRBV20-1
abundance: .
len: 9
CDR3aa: SARGQNEAF

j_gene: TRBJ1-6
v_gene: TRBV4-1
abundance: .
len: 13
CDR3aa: ASSQVGAPEGTLH

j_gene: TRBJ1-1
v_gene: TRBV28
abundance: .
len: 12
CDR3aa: ASSLTGWDTEAF

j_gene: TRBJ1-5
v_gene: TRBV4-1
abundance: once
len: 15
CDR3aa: ASSQDTIQVLNQPQH

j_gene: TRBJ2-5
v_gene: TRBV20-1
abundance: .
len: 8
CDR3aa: SAGRETQY

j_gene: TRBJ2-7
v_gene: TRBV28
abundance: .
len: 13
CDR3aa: ASSLGGAPTYEQY

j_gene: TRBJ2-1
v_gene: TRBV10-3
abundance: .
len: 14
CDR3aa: AISESKRGGYNEQF

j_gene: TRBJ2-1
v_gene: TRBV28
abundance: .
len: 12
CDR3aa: ASRERLRGHEQF

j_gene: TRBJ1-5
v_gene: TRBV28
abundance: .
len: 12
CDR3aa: ATLVGGRNQPQH

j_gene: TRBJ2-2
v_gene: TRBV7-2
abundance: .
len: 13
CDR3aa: ASSLRSANTGELF

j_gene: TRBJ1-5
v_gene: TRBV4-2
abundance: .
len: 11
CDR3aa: ASSQVMNQPQH

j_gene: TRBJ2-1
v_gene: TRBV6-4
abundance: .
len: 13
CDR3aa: ASSDSWSSYNEQF